This T cell receptor beta chain was documented in a study of T cell responses to AZD1222 COVID-19 vaccine. Study-level results: Spike-specific TCR breadth rose after two AZD1222 doses, and depth rose as well.

Remarks on this clone: What it binds is unknown. Other DNA sequences in the sample encode the same CDR3.

The method was immunoSEQ multiplex PCR; TCRdb's version includes in-frame clones alone and lacks a portion of them. The table includes more than 120,000 clones, approximately 88% detected once. Trimming pared 1 base from V and 4 bases from J, leaving 5 bases between. There are 13 residues in the CDR3. Per the germline V gene, CDR1 is LGHNA and CDR2 is YNFKEQ. The TCR was taken from an adult who received the MenACWY meningococcal vaccine as a control. The sequencing used peripheral blood, collected 28 days after the second dose of the MenACWY control vaccine. The V call is TRBV4-2, the J call TRBJ2-1, with D uncertain. The DNA for the CDR3 is TGTGCCAGCAGCCAAGGCGGATACAATGAGCAGTTCTTC. It specifies CASSQGGYNEQFF.